This T cell receptor beta chain originates from a study of vaccination and CD4 T cells after COVID-19. The treatment is: roughly 11-day PBMC culture with coronavirus spike peptide pools or control peptides (ViraFEST assay). Findings of the study overall: Rising from about 20 to 38, the median of SARS-CoV-2-reactive clonotypes did not change significantly. Among convalescent patients, a median 86.3% of reactive clones emerged only after vaccination.

For this clonotype: Its target is unknown.

With the Oncomine TCR Beta short-read assay, DNA from cultured CD4+ T cells was sequenced. TCRdb recomputed calls from the PCR reads with MiXCR, one row per CDR3 protein. The top ten hold roughly 10% of the sample, which has 15,000 to 20,000 distinct CDR3 sequences, around three fifths seen once. Input material: CD4+ T cells from blood, cultured in vitro. This sequence originates from a human donor who had recovered from COVID-19.

CDR3 coding DNA: TGTGCCAGCAGCTTAGATCCGGGGTGGCAGGCTCGGGAGACCCAGTACTTC. This gives the protein CASSLDPGWQARETQYF. The J gene is TRBJ2-5, the V gene TRBV7-2; weak D call: TRBD2 (5 bases). The germline gives CDR1 SGHTA, CDR2 FQGNSA. V was cut by 1 base and J by 5 bases, with 20 bases left in between. The CDR3 runs to 17 residues.